The entry below gives a single TCR beta chain sequence along with its context. Method: immunoSEQ multiplex PCR; TCRdb's copy keeps in-frame clones and lacks some. This table holds fewer than 140,000 clones, 91% found once. The sample originates from a study of T cell changes during pregnancy in multiple sclerosis. The CDR3 totals 16 residues. J was trimmed by 4 bases and V by 1 base; bases with no gene match: 9. The germline V gene has CDR1 MNHEY and CDR2 SMNVEV (reference sequence). V and J are TRBV27 and TRBJ2-7; 8 nucleotides match TRBD2. This clonotype was obtained from a female donor with multiple sclerosis, enrolled in a pregnancy study. The sample consisted of peripheral blood, taken before pregnancy. CDR3 coding DNA: TGTGCCAGCAGTTTATATGCGGGAGGACCTAGATACGAGCAGTACTTC. This gives the protein CASSLYAGGPRYEQYF.